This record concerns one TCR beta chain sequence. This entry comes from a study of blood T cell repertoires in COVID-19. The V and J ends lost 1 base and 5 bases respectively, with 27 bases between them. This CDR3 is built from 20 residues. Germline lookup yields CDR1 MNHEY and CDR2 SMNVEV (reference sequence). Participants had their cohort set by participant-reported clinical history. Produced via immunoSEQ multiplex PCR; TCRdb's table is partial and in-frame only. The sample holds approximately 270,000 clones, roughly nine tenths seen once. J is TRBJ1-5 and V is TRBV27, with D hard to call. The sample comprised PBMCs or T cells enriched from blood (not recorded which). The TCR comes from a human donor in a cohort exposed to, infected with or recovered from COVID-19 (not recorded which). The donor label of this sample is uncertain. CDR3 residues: CASSLYPLGVTPAGYQPQHF. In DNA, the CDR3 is TGTGCCAGCAGTTTATACCCCCTCGGGGTCACACCGGCGGGGTATCAGCCCCAGCATTTT.